The count of the clone carrying this T cell receptor (beta chain) is one. Seattle's cohort entered during active infection and was followed longitudinally. This CDR3 is 15 amino acids long. Germline V lookup: CDR1 SGDLS, CDR2 YYNGEE. V lost 4 bases to trimming and J lost 2 bases; unmatched junction nucleotides: 4. The source of the sample is a study of blood T cell repertoires in COVID-19. Study context: From T cells, B-cell-depleted T cells, or PBMCs came the material, which was cDNA or gDNA.

Sequenced by immunoSEQ multiplex PCR; TCRdb stores in-frame clones only, minus some. The sample lists more than 60,000 clones, roughly 90% occurring once. This sequence was found in a man older than 75 with COVID-19, enrolled during active disease. The chain carries TRBV9 and TRBJ1-2; 11 bases align to TRBD1. Material for sequencing was peripheral blood. The CDR3 reads CASSPGTGGNYGYTF. CDR3 DNA sequence: TGTGCCAGCAGCCCAGGGACAGGGGGAAACTATGGCTACACCTTC.